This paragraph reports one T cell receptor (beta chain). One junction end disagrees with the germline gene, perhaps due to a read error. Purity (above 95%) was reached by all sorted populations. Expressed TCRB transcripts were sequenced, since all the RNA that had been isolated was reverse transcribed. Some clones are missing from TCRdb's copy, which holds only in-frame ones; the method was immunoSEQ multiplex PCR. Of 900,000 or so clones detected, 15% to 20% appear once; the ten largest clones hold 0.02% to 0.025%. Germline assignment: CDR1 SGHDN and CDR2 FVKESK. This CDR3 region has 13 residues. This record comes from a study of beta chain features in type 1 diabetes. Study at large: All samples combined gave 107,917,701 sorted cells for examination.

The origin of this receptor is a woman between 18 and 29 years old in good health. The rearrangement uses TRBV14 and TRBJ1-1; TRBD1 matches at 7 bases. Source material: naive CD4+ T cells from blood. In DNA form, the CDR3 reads TGTGCCAGCAGCCAAGATTTTGTGGGGACAGTGATCTTT. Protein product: CASSQDFVGTVIF. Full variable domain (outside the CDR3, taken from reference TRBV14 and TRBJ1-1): EAGVTQFPSHSVIEKGQTVTLRCDPISGHDNLYWYRRVMGKEIKFLLHFVKESKQDESGMPNNRFLAERTGGTYSTLKVQPAELEDSGVYFCASSQDFVGTVIFGQGTRLTVV.